What follows describes a single TCR beta chain. Its antigen is unidentified. Other DNA variants within this sample encode the same CDR3. This specimen belongs to a study of shared clonotypes between healthy human individuals. Donors included only healthy HIV-negative adults lacking recent acute infections or vaccinations. Every one of the donors was a Caucasian adult that lived in Nashville, Tennessee. The assay was immunoSEQ multiplex PCR, and TCRdb's table has in-frame clones only and misses some. The sample includes 980,000 or so clones, 70% to 85% seen only once; the top ten take about 1.5%. CDR3 length: 14 residues. Germline V gene lookup returns CDR1 LNHDA and CDR2 SQIVND (reference sequence). Trimming removed 0 bases from V and 1 base from J, with 4 bases in between. Study-wide points: Estimated richness was generally greater in naive than memory subsets.

Sequenced: memory CD4+ T cells sorted from blood. Indicated subset: CD45RA-negative fraction. This clonotype was sampled from a man younger than 30 in good health. This chain connects TRBV19 to TRBJ1-3; no firm D call. The CDR3 region has the DNA TGTGCCAGTAGTATAGATTCTTCTGGAAACACCATATATTTT. This gives the protein CASSIDSSGNTIYF.